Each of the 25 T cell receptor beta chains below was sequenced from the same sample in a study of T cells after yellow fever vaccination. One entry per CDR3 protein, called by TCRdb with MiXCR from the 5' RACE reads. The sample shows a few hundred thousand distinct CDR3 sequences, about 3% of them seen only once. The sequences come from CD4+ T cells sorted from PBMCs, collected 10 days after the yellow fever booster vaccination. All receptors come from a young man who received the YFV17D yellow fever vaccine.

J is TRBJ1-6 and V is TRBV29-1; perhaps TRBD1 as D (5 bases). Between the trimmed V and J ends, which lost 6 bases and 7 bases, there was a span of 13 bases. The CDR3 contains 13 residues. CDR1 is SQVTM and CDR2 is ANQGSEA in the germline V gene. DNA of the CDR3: TGCAGCGTAGGGGACGCAAGCAATTCACCCCTCCACTTT. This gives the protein CSVGDASNSPLHF.

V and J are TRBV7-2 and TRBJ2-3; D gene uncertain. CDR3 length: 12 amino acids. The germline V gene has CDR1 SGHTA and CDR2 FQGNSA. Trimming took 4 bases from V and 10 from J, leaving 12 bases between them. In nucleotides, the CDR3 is TGTGCCAGCAGCTCGCGAGCTCAGCCGCAGTATTTT. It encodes CASSSRAQPQYF.

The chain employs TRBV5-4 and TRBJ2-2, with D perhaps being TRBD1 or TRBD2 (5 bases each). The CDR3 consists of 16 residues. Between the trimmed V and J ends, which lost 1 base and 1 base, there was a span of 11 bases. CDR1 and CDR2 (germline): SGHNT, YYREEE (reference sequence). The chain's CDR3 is CASSLSWGKNTGELFF. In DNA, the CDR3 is TGTGCCAGCAGCTTGAGTTGGGGGAAGAACACCGGGGAGCTGTTTTTT. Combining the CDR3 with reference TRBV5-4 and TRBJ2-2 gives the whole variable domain ETGVTQSPTHLIKTRGQQVTLRCSSQSGHNTVSWYQQALGQGPQFIFQYYREEENGRGNFPPRFSGLQFPNYSSELNVNALELDDSALYLCASSLSWGKNTGELFFGEGSRLTVL.

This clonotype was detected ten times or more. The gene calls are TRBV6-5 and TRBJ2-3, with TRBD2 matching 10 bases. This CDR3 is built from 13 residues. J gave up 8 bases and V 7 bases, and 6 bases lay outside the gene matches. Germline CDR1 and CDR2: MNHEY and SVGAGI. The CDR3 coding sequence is TGTGCCAGCACGGGACTAGCGAGGTCTACGCAGTATTTT. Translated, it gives CASTGLARSTQYF.

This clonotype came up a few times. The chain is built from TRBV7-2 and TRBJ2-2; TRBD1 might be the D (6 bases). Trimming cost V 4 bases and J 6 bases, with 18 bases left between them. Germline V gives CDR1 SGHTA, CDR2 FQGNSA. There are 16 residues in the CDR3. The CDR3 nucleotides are TGTGCCAGCAGCTCAATACCGGGACATACGGCCGGGGAGCTGTTTTTT. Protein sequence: CASSSIPGHTAGELFF.

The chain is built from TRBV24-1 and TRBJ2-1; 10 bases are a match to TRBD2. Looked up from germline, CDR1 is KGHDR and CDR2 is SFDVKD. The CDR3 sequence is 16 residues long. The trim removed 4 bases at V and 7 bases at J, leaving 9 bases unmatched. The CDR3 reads CATSDRTLAGVNEQFF. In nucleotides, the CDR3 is TGTGCCACCAGTGACCGCACGCTAGCGGGGGTTAATGAGCAGTTCTTC.

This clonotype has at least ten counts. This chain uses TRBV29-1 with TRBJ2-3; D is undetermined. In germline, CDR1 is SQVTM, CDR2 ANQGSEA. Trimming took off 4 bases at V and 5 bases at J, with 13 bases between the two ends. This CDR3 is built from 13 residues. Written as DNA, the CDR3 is TGCAGCGTTGGCATTAGGGAAGGAGATACGCAGTATTTT. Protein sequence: CSVGIREGDTQYF.

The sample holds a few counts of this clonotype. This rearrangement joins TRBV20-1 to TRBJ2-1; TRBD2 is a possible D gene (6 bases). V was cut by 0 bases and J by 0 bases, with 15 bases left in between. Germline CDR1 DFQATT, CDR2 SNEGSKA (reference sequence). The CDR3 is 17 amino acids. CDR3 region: CSARDRRRGSSYNEQFF. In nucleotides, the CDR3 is TGCAGTGCTAGAGACAGGAGGCGGGGAAGCTCCTACAATGAGCAGTTCTTC.

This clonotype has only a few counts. CDR3 sequence: CASRGFMGAFF. CDR3 in DNA: TGTGCCAGCAGGGGCTTCATGGGAGCTTTCTTT. The rearrangement uses TRBV12-3 or TRBV12-4 and TRBJ1-1, with unresolved D. This CDR3 region has 11 residues. Trimming removed 6 bases from V and 10 bases from J, with 12 bases in between.

The CDR3 DNA follows: TGTGCCAGCAGTTACTGGGACCCGACAGAGAACACTGAAGCTTTCTTT. This translates into CASSYWDPTENTEAFF. V is TRBV6-5 and J is TRBJ1-1; D is perhaps TRBD1 (5 bases). V lost 1 base and J lost 1, with 13 bases in between. Per the germline V gene, CDR1 is MNHEY and CDR2 is SVGAGI. The CDR3 has 16 residues.

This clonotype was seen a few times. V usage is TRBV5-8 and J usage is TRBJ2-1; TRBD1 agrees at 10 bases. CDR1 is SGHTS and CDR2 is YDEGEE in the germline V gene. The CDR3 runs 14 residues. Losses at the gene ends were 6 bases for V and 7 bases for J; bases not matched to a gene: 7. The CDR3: CASNRGTGVNEQFF. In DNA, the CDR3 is TGTGCCAGCAACCGTGGGACAGGGGTTAATGAGCAGTTCTTC.

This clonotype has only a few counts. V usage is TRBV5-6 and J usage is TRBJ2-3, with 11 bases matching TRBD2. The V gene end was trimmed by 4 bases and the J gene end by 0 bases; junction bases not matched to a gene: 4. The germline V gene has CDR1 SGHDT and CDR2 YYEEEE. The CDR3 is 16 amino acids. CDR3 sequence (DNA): TGTGCCAGCAGCCACCGGACTAGCGGGAGCACAGATACGCAGTATTTT. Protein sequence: CASSHRTSGSTDTQYF. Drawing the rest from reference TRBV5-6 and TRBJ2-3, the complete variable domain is DAGVTQSPTHLIKTRGQQVTLRCSPKSGHDTVSWYQQALGQGPQFIFQYYEEEERQRGNFPDRFSGHQFPNYSSELNVNALLLGDSALYLCASSHRTSGSTDTQYFGPGTRLTVL.

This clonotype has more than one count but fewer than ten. The CDR3, as DNA: TGCAGTGCTAGAGATCTGCGGGGGGGCGTTAGTTACAATGAGCAGTTCTTC. The encoded protein is CSARDLRGGVSYNEQFF. The gene calls are TRBV20-1 and TRBJ2-1, with TRBD2 identical over 9 bases. Germline V gene data show CDR1 as DFQATT and CDR2 as SNEGSKA (reference sequence). With V trimmed by 0 bases and J by 4 bases, 10 bases remained unmatched. The CDR3 consists of 17 residues.

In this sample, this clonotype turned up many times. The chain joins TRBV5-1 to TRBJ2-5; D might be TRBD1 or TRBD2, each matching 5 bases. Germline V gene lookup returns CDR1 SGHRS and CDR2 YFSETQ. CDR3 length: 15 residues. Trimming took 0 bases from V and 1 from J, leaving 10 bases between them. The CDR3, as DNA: TGCGCCAGCAGCTTGGCGGGGACGTCCCAAGAGACCCAGTACTTC. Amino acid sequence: CASSLAGTSQETQYF.

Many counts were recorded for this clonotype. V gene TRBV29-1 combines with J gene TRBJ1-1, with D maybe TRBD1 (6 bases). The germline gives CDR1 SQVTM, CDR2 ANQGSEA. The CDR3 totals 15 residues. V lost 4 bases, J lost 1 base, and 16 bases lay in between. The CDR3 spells CSVGDTPGPNTEAFF. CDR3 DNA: TGCAGCGTTGGGGACACCCCGGGTCCGAACACTGAAGCTTTCTTT.

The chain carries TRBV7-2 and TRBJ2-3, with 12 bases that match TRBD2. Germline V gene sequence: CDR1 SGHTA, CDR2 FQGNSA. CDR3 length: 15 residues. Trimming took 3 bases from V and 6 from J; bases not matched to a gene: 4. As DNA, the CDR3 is TGTGCCAGCAGCTTCGCGACTAGCGGGGGTGATACGCAGTATTTT. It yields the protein CASSFATSGGDTQYF.

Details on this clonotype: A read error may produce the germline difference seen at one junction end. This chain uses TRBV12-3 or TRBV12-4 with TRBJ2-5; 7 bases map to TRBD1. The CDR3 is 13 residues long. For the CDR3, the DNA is TGTGCCAGCAGCCCCCGACAGGGAGAGACCCGGTACTTC. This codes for CASSPRQGETRYF.

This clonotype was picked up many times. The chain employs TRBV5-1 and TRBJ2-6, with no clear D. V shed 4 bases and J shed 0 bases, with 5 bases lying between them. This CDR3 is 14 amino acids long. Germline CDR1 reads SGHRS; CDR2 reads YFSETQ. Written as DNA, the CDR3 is TGCGCCAGCAGCCCTAACTCTGGGGCCAACGTCCTGACTTTC. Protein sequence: CASSPNSGANVLTF.

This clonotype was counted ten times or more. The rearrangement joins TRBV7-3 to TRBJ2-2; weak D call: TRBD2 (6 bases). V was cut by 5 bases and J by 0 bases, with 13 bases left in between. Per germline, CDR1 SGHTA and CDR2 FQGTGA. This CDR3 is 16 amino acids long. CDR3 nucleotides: TGTGCCAGCAGCCGGACGGGAGCCGCGAACACCGGGGAGCTGTTTTTT. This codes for CASSRTGAANTGELFF.

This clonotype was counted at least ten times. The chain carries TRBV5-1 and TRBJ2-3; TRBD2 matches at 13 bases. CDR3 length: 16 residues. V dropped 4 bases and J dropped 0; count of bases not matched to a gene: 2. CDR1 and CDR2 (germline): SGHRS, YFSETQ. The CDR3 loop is CASSPGLAGSTDTQYF. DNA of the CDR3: TGCGCCAGCAGCCCGGGACTAGCGGGAAGCACAGATACGCAGTATTTT.

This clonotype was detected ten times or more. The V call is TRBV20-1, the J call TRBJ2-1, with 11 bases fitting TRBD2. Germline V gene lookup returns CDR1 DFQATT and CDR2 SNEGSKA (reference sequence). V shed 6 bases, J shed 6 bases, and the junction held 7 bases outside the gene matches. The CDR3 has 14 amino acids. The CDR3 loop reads CSAISGGAFNEQFF. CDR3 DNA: TGCAGTGCAATTAGCGGGGGGGCCTTCAATGAGCAGTTCTTC.

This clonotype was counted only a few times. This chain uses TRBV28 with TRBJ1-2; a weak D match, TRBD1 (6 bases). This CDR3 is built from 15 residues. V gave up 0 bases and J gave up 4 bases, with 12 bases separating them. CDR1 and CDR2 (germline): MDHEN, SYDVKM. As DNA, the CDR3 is TGTGCCAGCAGTTTATGGGGGGGCCCGGGCTATGGCTACACCTTC. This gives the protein CASSLWGGPGYGYTF.

Here the CDR3 reads CASSYGWEGSETQYF. Here the CDR3 DNA reads TGTGCCAGCAGTTATGGCTGGGAAGGGTCGGAGACCCAGTACTTC. This rearrangement joins TRBV6-2 or TRBV6-3 to TRBJ2-5; D unresolved. This CDR3 contains 15 residues. V lost 3 bases and J lost 5, with 16 bases in between. Looked up from germline, CDR1 is MNHEY and CDR2 is SVGEGT.

CDR3 coding DNA: TGTGCCAGCAGTACCGGACAGGGGAAGACCCAGTACTTC. It translates to CASSTGQGKTQYF. The V call is TRBV7-3, the J call TRBJ2-5; 9 nucleotides match TRBD1. The length of the CDR3 is 13 residues. Per germline, CDR1 SGHTA and CDR2 FQGTGA. V was clipped by 6 bases and J by 6 bases; unmatched bases: 5.

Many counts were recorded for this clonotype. The CDR3 here is CASSSLRQAENSPLHF. The CDR3 DNA follows: TGTGCCAGCAGCTCCCTCCGACAGGCGGAGAATTCACCCCTCCACTTT. The J gene is TRBJ1-6, the V gene TRBV5-6; D possibly corresponds to TRBD1 (6 bases). The V gene lost 3 bases and the J gene lost 7 bases, with 17 bases spanning the gap. This CDR3 has 16 residues. Germline V CDR1 and CDR2: SGHDT, YYEEEE.